This T cell receptor beta chain was observed in a study of T cell repertoires in cytomegalovirus infection. Study summary: Indications came from public TCR beta signatures; they pointed to CMV infection and to a matching HLA type.

Via MiXCR, TCRdb re-called the reads, giving one row per CDR3 protein. The data contain about 920,000 distinct CDR3 sequences, less than 35% of them singletons. The CDR3 contains 14 residues. V was clipped by 6 bases and J by 0 bases, with 11 bases between them. This clonotype was picked up a small number of times. Antigen unknown. This receptor was obtained from a human donor in good health (CMV status not recorded). Some clones in this sample may be carry-over from other donors' samples. The gene calls are TRBV12-3 or TRBV12-4 and TRBJ2-5, with a possible D match to TRBD2 (5 bases). This specimen consisted of cultured CD8+ T cells from PBMCs, obtained from culture after CMV antigen stimulation. The CDR3 DNA reads TGTGCCAGCAGCTTCGAGGGTGACCAAGAGACCCAGTACTTC. Its protein is CASSFEGDQETQYF.